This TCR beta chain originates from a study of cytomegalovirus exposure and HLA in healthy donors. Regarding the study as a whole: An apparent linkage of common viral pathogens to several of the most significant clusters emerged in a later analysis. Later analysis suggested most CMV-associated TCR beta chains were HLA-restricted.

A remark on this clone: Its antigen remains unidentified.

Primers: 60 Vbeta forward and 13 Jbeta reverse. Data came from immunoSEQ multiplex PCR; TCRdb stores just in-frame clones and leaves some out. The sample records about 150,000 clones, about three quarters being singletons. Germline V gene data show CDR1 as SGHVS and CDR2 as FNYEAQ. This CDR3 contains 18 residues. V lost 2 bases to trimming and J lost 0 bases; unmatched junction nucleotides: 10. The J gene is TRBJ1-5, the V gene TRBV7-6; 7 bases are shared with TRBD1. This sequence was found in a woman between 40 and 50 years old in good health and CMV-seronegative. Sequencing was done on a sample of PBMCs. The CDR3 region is CASSLRDRDRHSNQPQHF. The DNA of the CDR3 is TGTGCCAGCAGCTTAAGGGACCGGGACAGACATAGCAATCAGCCCCAGCATTTT. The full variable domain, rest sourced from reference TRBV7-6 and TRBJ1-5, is GAGVSQSPRYKVTKRGQDVALRCDPISGHVSLYWYRQALGQGPEFLTYFNYEAQQDKSGLPNDRFSAERPEGSISTLTIQRTEQRDSAMYRCASSLRDRDRHSNQPQHFGDGTRLSIL.